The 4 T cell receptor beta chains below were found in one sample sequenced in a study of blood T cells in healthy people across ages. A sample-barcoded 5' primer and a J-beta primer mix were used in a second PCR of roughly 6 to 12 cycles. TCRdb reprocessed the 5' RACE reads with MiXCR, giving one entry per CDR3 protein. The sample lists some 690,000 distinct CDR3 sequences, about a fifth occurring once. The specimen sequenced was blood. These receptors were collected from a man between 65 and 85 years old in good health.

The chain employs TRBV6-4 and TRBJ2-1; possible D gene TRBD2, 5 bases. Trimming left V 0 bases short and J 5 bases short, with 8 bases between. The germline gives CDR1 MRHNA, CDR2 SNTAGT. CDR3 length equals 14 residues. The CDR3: CASSDSEGNNEQFF. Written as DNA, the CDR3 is TGTGCCAGCAGTGACTCTGAGGGAAACAATGAGCAGTTCTTC.

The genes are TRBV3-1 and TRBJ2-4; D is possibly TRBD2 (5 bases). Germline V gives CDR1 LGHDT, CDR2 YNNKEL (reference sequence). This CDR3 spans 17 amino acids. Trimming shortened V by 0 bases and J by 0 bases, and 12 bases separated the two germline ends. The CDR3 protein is CASSQEGKRLAKNIQYF. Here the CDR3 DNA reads TGTGCCAGCAGCCAAGAGGGGAAGCGGTTAGCCAAAAACATTCAGTACTTC.

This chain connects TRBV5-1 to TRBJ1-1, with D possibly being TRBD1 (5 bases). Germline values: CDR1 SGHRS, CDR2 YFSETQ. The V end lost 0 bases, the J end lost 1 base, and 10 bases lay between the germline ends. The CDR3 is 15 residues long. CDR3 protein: CASSLASQGNTEAFF. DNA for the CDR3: TGCGCCAGCAGCTTGGCCTCCCAGGGGAACACTGAAGCTTTCTTT. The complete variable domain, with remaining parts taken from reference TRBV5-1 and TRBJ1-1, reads KAGVTQTPRYLIKTRGQQVTLSCSPISGHRSVSWYQQTPGQGLQFLFEYFSETQRNKGNFPGRFSGRQFSNSRSEMNVSTLELGDSALYLCASSLASQGNTEAFFGQGTRLTVV.

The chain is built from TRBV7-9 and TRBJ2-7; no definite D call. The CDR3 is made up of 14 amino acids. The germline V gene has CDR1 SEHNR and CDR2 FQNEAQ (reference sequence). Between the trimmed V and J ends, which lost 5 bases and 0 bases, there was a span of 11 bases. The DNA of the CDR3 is TGTGCCAGCAGCCAGAGGATGAGCTCCTACGAGCAGTACTTC. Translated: CASSQRMSSYEQYF.